This T cell receptor beta chain was recorded in a study of T cells expressing NK-cell markers. Details on this clonotype: What it recognizes is unknown.

Study-level results: The CD3+CD56-NKG2C+ fraction was also led by these clonotypes in a few donors. There remained a lack of clarity about HCMV specificity of expanded NKG2C+ T cell clones.

Synthesis of TCR beta cDNA relied on 5'RACE template switching carrying UMIs. TCRdb re-called the 5' RACE reads and catalogs CDR3 proteins one per entry, DNA excluded. This sample's clone table lists approximately 460,000 distinct CDR3 sequences. Sequencing was done on a sample of blood T cells: a sorted CD56 or NKG2C T cell subset, CD4+ or CD8+ T cells, or bulk PBMC T cells (not recorded which). This clonotype originated in a woman aged 18 to 75 in good health.

The CDR3 spells CASSTAGNQPQHF. The chain recombines TRBV7-6 with TRBJ1-5. The CDR3 covers 13 residues. Germline-derived CDR1 and CDR2 are SGHVS and FNYEAQ.